Listed below are T cell receptor beta chains from one sample, sequenced in a study of long-term antiretroviral therapy in people with HIV. Here immunoSEQ multiplex PCR was the method, and the copy in TCRdb shows in-frame clones only, minus some. The data contain tens of thousands of clones, around 86% of them seen just once; the ten biggest clones take up around 24%. The sample in question was unsorted PBMCs, obtained 0.4 years after starting antiretroviral therapy. The source is a man between 45 and 60 years old with HIV. Both conserved end residues are part of each CDR3. The D gene is left open where the match is weak.

>-|TRBV28|TRBJ2-4
CASWNGGVGKNIQYF
>-|TRBV6-1|TRBJ2-2
CASIRDFTGTGELFF
>-|TRBV4-3|TRBJ2-6
CASSQGTRAAGANVLTF
>TRBD1|TRBV5-1|TRBJ2-2
CASSLQGDGELFF
>-|TRBV4-1|TRBJ1-5
CASTEREGQPQHF
>-|TRBV30|TRBJ1-2
CAFGLGGEWGYGYTF
>-|TRBV7-2|TRBJ1-2
CASSSNRERGFGYGYTF
>TRBD1|TRBV7-9|TRBJ1-6
CASSSGTEGFRSPLHF
>TRBD2|TRBV29-1|TRBJ2-5
CSVGGRTSGESVETQYF
>-|TRBV5-8|TRBJ2-7
CASSPLVSPFQQYF
>-|TRBV28|TRBJ1-1
CASSPGGMHTEAFF
>-|TRBV7-6|TRBJ1-1
CASSDTVKAFF
>-|TRBV4-1|TRBJ2-1
CASSQDQDIGNEQFF
>TRBD1|TRBV18|TRBJ2-7
CASSSGGLIYEQYF
>TRBD1|TRBV28|TRBJ2-3
CASSKPGQGTDTQYF
>-|TRBV7-7|TRBJ2-3
CASSLEGTDTQYF
>-|TRBV2|TRBJ1-4
CASIGHETNEKLFF
>-|TRBV2|TRBJ1-5
CASRRERGNQPQHF
>-|TRBV7-6|TRBJ2-5
CASSFQETQYF
>-|TRBV28|TRBJ1-1
CASSVSPEAFF
>TRBD2|TRBV9|TRBJ2-4
CASSATASGGAKNIQYF
>-|TRBV25-1|TRBJ2-7
CASSGGTYALDEQYF
>-|TRBV11-2|TRBJ1-1
CASSLEVRGPMNTEAFF
>-|TRBV5-1|TRBJ2-7
CASSLGEVSRGEQYF
>TRBD1|TRBV28|TRBJ1-2
CASRLTGEANYGYTF
>-|TRBV18|TRBJ1-1
CASSSDSYTEAFF
>-|TRBV6-6|TRBJ1-2
CASSSRYEGHGYTF
>-|TRBV6-1|TRBJ1-2
CASSGYRGLYGYTF
>-|TRBV6-5|TRBJ1-5
CASSLGQTNQPQHF
>-|TRBV5-4|TRBJ1-1
CASSLYNMEAEAFF
>TRBD2|TRBV28|TRBJ2-1
CASRTSGANAYNEQFF
>-|TRBV5-6|TRBJ1-2
CASSLGRGGYGYTF
>-|TRBV4-1|TRBJ1-1
CASSRLGDTEAFF
>-|TRBV6-6|TRBJ1-3
CASNTGTTGNTIYF
>-|TRBV6-1|TRBJ1-2
CASSGGSGTLLIYGYTF
>-|TRBV2|TRBJ1-5
CASSGLWGNQPQHF
>-|TRBV7-9|TRBJ2-7
CASSSGGGAYEQYF
>TRBD2|TRBV11-3|TRBJ2-7
CASSFWVTSGGSYEQYF
>TRBD1|TRBV5-1|TRBJ1-2
CASSLGGHATGDGYTF
>-|TRBV11-2|TRBJ1-1
CASSLAGTTEAFF